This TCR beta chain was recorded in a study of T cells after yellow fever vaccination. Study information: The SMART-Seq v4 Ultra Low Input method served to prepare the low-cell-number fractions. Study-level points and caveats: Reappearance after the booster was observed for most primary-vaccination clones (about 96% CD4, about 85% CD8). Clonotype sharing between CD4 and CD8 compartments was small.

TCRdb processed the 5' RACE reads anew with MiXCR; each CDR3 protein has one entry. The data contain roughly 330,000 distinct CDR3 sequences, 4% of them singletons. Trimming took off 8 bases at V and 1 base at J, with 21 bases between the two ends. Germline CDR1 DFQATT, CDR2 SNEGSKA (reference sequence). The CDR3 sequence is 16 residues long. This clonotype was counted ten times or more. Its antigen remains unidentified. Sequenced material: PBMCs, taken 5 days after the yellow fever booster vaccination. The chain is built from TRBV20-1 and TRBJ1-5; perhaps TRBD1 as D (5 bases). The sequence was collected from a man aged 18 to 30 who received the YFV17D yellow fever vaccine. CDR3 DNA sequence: TGCAGTAAGCGGGACCCTGGGCCAAGAAGCAATCAGCCCCAGCATTTT. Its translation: CSKRDPGPRSNQPQHF.